This TCR beta chain derives from a study of T cells in localized non-small cell lung cancer (dated by TCRdb to 2020 to 2022). Regarding the complete study: The study analyzed T cell repertoires of 200 to 250 early-stage NSCLC patients, comparing tumors and uninvolved tumor-adjacent lungs. The cohort comprised 236 treatment-naïve NSCLC patients with resected, localized lung tumors. Of the NSCLC patients, fewer than 150 were male and 107 were female, and the mean age was approximately 69 years. Findings and caveats that apply to the study as a whole: Because of the exploratory design, TCR variables were selected using unadjusted p-values without false-discovery rate correction. A median of 57 of the top 100 tumor clones turned up in the paired uninvolved adjacent lung, and roughly 28 of those clones also ranked among the top 100 of that same adjacent lung. Longer overall survival was associated with higher T cell density in blood, whereas shorter survival was associated with higher clonality in adjacent lung. Because multi-region tumor sequencing was not done, intratumor heterogeneity could not be ruled out. Uninvolved tumor-adjacent lung showed the highest T cell clonality, higher than tumor, which suggests more focused antigenic responses in the uninvolved tumor-adjacent lung.

TCR beta CDR3 regions were sequenced from DNA using the immunoSEQ Assay. The authors' analysis ran thus. To compute T cell density, TCR beta template counts were normalized to usable DNA, which was estimated by amplifying housekeeping genes. Richness was estimated with the preseqR package, extrapolating to 400,000 templates for PBMC samples and 120,000 templates for tissue samples. Clonality was defined as one minus Pielou's evenness. Tissue-enriched TCRs were identified through differential abundance testing performed on productive amino-acid clonotypes, with a minimum total count of 5 and an alpha of 0.1. Repertoire overlap between compartments was quantified with the Jaccard Index and Morisita Overlap Index. GLIPH grouped TCR beta CDR3s together with public tetramer-defined viral CDR3s, and a viral motif had to include at least three viral sequences and show V-gene enrichment. TCRdb mirrors the immuneACCESS table, restricted to in-frame sequences. Some clones are absent from its copies; in checked studies, under half trace to an unresolved V gene, and the reason for the others is unknown. V and J calls and clone size are given by that table; D and trimming were obtained from the DNA. Within this sample are 37,000 or so clones, with about 87% of them counted one time only. Together, the top ten hold 2.5% to 3.5% of the sample.

This clone was detected only a few times. What this receptor recognizes is not known. One base away there is no much larger clone; base qualities are not given. At diagnosis, peripheral blood, uninvolved tumor-adjacent lung and tumor were collected and stored as a combination of fresh-frozen and FFPE material. For TCR repertoire profiling, blood samples were analyzed as peripheral blood mononuclear cells. The TCR originated in a woman aged 35-70 years with stage I lung adenocarcinoma. The sample consisted of peripheral blood, taken before any cancer treatment.

CDR3 loop: CATGHRYGYTF. The sequenced DNA: TGTGCCACCGGACACCGCTATGGCTACACCTTC. The V gene is TRBV10-3 and the J gene is TRBJ1-2; D gene: possibly TRBD1, on 5 matching bases. The CDR3 contains 11 residues, cysteine and phenylalanine counted. Kept here is only the CDR3 DNA, which spans 33 bases and is read in frame from base 1. The germline V gene supplies CDR1 ENHRY and CDR2 SYGVKD. V is clipped by 10 bases and J by 4 bases, and the sequence between their germline boundaries is 10 bases long.